This TCR beta chain stems from a study of OX40 agonist ivuxolimab in advanced cancers. The wider study: Participants, about 83% male, averaged roughly 60 years of age, ranging from 23 to 79.

V was clipped by 4 bases and J by 11 bases, with 18 bases between them. CDR3 length: 14 residues. In germline, CDR1 is MRHNA, CDR2 SNTAGT. The assay was immunoSEQ multiplex PCR, and TCRdb's table has in-frame clones only and misses some. This sample has about 80,000 clones, with roughly 81% found just once. This specimen was CD4+ or CD8+ T cells sorted from blood, taken in a trial of the OX40 agonist ivuxolimab. The chain carries TRBV6-4 and TRBJ1-5; the D gene is possibly TRBD1 (6 bases). This TCR was recovered from an adult with an advanced solid tumor such as melanoma, head and neck, liver or kidney cancer. In nucleotides, the CDR3 is TGTGCCAGCAGTGTTCGGGGGGCCATAGAAGCCCAGCATTTT. Translated, it gives CASSVRGAIEAQHF.